This TCR beta chain came from a study of shared clonotypes between healthy human individuals (dated by TCRdb to between 2020 and 2021). With regard to the full study: The cohort included three men and two women between 18 and 49 years of age. Per donor, three plates each were used for CD4 naive and CD4 memory, two for CD8 naive, and one for CD8 memory. To estimate repertoire size and how much clonotype sharing occurs between individuals, the study deeply sequenced the blood TCR repertoires of 5 or 6 healthy adults. To increase sequencing depth and limit assay-specific biases, TCR repertoire library preparation and sequencing were carried out by different laboratories using diverse techniques. Leukapheresis yielded between about 0.94 and 9 billion PBMCs per donor. Broader findings and caveats from the paper: Based on pairwise subsampling, the degree of clonotype sharing among donors was expected to be affected by sequencing depth. Because the study included a small number of donors, the genetic and exposure-history diversity represented was limited. Across a few donors, about 5% of naive CD4, roughly 3.3% of naive CD8, 2.3% of memory CD4, and about 0.4% of memory CD8 clonotypes were shared. Rarefaction of sorted-subset datasets indicated incomplete sequencing despite the large sequencing depth. Estimated clonotype richness was generally larger for naive than for memory subsets. Compared with non-shared clonotypes, clonotypes shared by all four sorted-subset donors had higher generation probabilities. Only blood was sampled, and tissue TCR repertoires likely differ from those in blood.

As regards this clone: The antigen this receptor binds is unknown. Base-call qualities are not available, and no considerably larger clone is one nucleotide away. The same CDR3 is also encoded by other DNA sequences in this sample.

Donors were healthy HIV-negative adults with no recently reported acute infections or vaccinations. Every donor was a Caucasian adult living in Nashville, Tennessee, USA. Magnetic negative selection was used to enrich CD4+ T cells, after which naive cells were positively selected on CD45RA and the negative fraction became the memory subset. After blood collection by leukapheresis, PBMCs were isolated using Ficoll-Histopaque density gradient centrifugation and then cryopreserved in the vapor phase of liquid nitrogen. Analytical flow cytometry was used to check the purity and quantity of every magnetically sorted T cell population. Genomic DNA was isolated from every sorted fraction and measured by UV absorbance on a Nanodrop 2000c. TCR CDR3 regions were amplified from genomic DNA by multiplex PCR using the deep immunoSEQ assay. Genomic DNA extracted from each cell subset was distributed evenly over all wells of several immunoSEQ 96-well plates, and each plate served as one replicate. For sorted subsets, 150 to 250 ng of genomic DNA, equivalent to around 29,000 T cell genomes, went into each replicate PCR. Purified libraries were measured with a Qubit 3.0 fluorometer, size-checked on a Bioanalyzer 2100, and measured again with the KAPA Library Quantification kit. Every immunoSEQ 96-well plate was sequenced on a dedicated single-read 150-cycle Illumina NextSeq 550 flow cell. In the authors' own workflow: Because only junctional sequences without quality scores were contained in the immunoSEQ output, filtering matching that applied to full-length reads could not be performed. Sequences were annotated with PyIR, a Python wrapper for IgBLAST v1.9, and V/J genes and CDR3 were assigned using IMGT germline references. Reads were filtered out if the reads had weak V/J assignments (E-value above 1e-6), no CDR3, stop codons, out-of-frame junctions, or ambiguous translated residues. V3J clonotypes were defined by identical inferred V gene, J gene, and CDR3 amino acid sequence. Percentage overlap between repertoires was calculated by dividing the number of shared unique clonotypes by the size of the smaller repertoire. Three approaches were used to assess repertoire richness: RTK rarefaction, the Chao1 estimator, and Recon v2.1 estimates of unobserved clonotypes. OLGA was used to compute generation probabilities for all TCRbeta clonotypes that the gDNA method yielded from a handful of donors. This is the immuneACCESS table as TCRdb keeps it, with only in-frame sequences that have V and J called. A part of the clones is gone; compared with another copy, unresolved V genes explain less than half, and the rest is unexplained. That table gives V, J and clone size, and the DNA gave D and trimming. A total of about 2.4 million clones appear in this sample, 80% to 95% of them only once. Around 0.4% of the sample comes from the top ten.

The CDR3 spans 14 residues, from the cysteine through the phenylalanine. Left in the record is the CDR3 DNA by itself, 42 bases read in frame from the first base. Trimming takes 4 bases from V and 0 bases from J, and the germline ends sit 11 bases apart. Sequences SGDLS (CDR1) and YYNGEE (CDR2) are obtained from the germline V gene. Recombination joined TRBV9 with TRBJ2-7; the D gene is not confidently resolved. The specimen sequenced was naive CD4+ T cells from PBMCs. The sample's cell subset or site, from its label and the paper: CD45RA+ positively selected. This clonotype was sampled from a man younger than 35 in good health. Some clones in this sample may be carry-over from other donors' samples. The DNA is TGTGCCAGCAGCTCTACCGGTAGCTCCTACGAGCAGTACTTC. Translation gives CASSSTGSSYEQYF.